This T cell receptor (beta chain) comes out of a study of T cell responses to AZD1222 COVID-19 vaccine. This clone was seen a single time. The antigen is unknown. The repertoire was sequenced with immunoSEQ multiplex PCR; TCRdb's copy has only in-frame clones and lacks some. The sample lists 150,000 to 200,000 clones, approximately 90% occurring once. The germline CDR1 and CDR2 sequences are WNHNN and SYGVQD (reference sequence). J gave up 6 bases and V 0 bases, and 11 bases lay outside the gene matches. The CDR3 is 17 residues long. General observations from the study: The study found Spike-specific TCR breadth and depth rose after two AZD1222 doses. It was only after the peak T cell response that any repertoires were sampled. At baseline, seropositivity was found in only five or six AZD1222 recipients. CD4 TCRs covered the whole spike, strongest at regions 160-218 and 743-854.

The chain uses TRBV10-1 and TRBJ2-3; 8 bases fit TRBD2. This TCR was sampled from an adult in good health. The material was peripheral blood, obtained on day 0 of AZD1222 vaccination. CDR3 sequence reads: CASSESKGVAGMDTQYF. The CDR3 DNA follows: TGCGCCAGCAGTGAGTCCAAGGGGGTAGCGGGGATGGATACGCAGTATTTT.